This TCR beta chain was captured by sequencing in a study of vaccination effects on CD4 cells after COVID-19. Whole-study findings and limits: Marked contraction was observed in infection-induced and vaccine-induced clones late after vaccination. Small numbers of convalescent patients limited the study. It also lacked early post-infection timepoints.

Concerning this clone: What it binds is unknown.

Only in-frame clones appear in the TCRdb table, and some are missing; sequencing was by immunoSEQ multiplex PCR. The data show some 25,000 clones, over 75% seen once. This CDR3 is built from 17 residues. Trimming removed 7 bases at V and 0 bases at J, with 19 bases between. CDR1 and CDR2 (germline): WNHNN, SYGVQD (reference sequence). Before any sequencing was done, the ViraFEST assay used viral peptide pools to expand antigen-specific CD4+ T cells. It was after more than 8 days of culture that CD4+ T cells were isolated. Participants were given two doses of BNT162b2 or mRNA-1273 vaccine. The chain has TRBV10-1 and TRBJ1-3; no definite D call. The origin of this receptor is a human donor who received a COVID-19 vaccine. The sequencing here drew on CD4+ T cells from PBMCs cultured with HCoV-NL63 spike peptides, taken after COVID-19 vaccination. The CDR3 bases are TGCGCCAGCATTGGGCCCGGTGGTGTCAGCTCTGGAAACACCATATATTTT. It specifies CASIGPGGVSSGNTIYF.